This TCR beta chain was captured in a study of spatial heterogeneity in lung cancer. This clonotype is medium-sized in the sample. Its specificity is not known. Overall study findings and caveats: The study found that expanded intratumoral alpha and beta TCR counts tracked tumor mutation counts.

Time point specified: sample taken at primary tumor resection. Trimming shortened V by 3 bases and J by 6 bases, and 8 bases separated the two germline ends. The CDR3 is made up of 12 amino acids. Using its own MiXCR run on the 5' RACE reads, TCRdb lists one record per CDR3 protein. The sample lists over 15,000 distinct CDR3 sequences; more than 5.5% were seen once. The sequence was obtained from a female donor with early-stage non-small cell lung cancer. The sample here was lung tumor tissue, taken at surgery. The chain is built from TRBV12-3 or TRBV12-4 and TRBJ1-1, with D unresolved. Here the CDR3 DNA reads TGTGCCAGCAGTTTTGGTAGGCCTGAAGCTTTCTTT. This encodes CASSFGRPEAFF.